The next 30 T cell receptor beta chains were all read from a single sample in a study of T cell clonotyping in hematopoietic cell transplantation. Produced via immunoSEQ multiplex PCR; TCRdb's table is partial and in-frame only. The sample has 4,000 to 5,000 clones; about 94% are singletons. The source was peripheral blood mononuclear cells, collected 30 days after allogeneic stem cell transplant. The receptors stem from a male patient aged 70 to 80 who had an allogeneic stem cell transplant from an unrelated donor, so T cells may come from the graft donor. Some clones in this sample may be carry-over from other donors' samples.

The chain is built from TRBV5-6 and TRBJ1-3; a possible D gene is TRBD1 (6 bases). The length of the CDR3 is 13 residues. Trimming took off 3 bases at V and 4 bases at J, with 8 bases between the two ends. Germline V gene data show CDR1 as SGHDT and CDR2 as YYEEEE. CDR3 loop: CASSWTVGNTIYF. In nucleotides, the CDR3 is TGTGCCAGCAGCTGGACAGTAGGAAACACCATATATTTT. The variable domain in full, completed from reference TRBV5-6 and TRBJ1-3, reads DAGVTQSPTHLIKTRGQQVTLRCSPKSGHDTVSWYQQALGQGPQFIFQYYEEEERQRGNFPDRFSGHQFPNYSSELNVNALLLGDSALYLCASSWTVGNTIYFGEGSWLTVV.

The genes are TRBV6-6 and TRBJ2-3, with TRBD1 identical over 7 bases. Germline CDR1 and CDR2: MNHNY and SVGAGI (reference sequence). This CDR3 contains 16 residues. V lost 6 bases to trimming and J lost 6 bases; unmatched junction nucleotides: 15. CDR3 region: CASSRQGHALVDTQYF. The CDR3 DNA follows: TGTGCCAGCAGCCGACAGGGACATGCGTTGGTGGATACGCAGTATTTT.

The chain couples TRBV7-3 to TRBJ2-1, with 8 bases lining up with TRBD2. Germline V gives CDR1 SGHTA, CDR2 FQGTGA. V was pared by 3 bases and J by 0 bases, with 4 bases of the junction left unmatched. The CDR3 is 16 residues long. The CDR3 sequence is CASSLAGRGSYNEQFF. Here the CDR3 DNA reads TGTGCCAGCAGCTTGGCCGGGAGGGGCTCCTACAATGAGCAGTTCTTC.

The chain uses TRBV5-6 and TRBJ2-1, with 7 bases fitting TRBD2. CDR3 length equals 18 residues. Trimming cost V 0 bases and J 5 bases; bases outside gene matches: 14. Germline V gene sequence: CDR1 SGHDT, CDR2 YYEEEE. Written as DNA, the CDR3 is TGTGCCAGCAGCTTGGCCGGATTACGACTAGCACGAAACAATGAGCAGTTCTTC. Translation gives CASSLAGLRLARNNEQFF. Based on the CDR3 plus reference TRBV5-6 and TRBJ2-1, the full variable domain is DAGVTQSPTHLIKTRGQQVTLRCSPKSGHDTVSWYQQALGQGPQFIFQYYEEEERQRGNFPDRFSGHQFPNYSSELNVNALLLGDSALYLCASSLAGLRLARNNEQFFGPGTRLTVL.

This chain uses TRBV4-1 with TRBJ2-1; 7 bases map to TRBD1. The CDR3 sequence is 15 residues long. The trim removed 1 base at V and 5 bases at J, leaving 5 bases unmatched. CDR1 is MGHRA, CDR2 YSYEKL, per germline. CDR3 amino acids: CASSQGNRGNNEQFF. Here the CDR3 DNA reads TGCGCCAGCAGCCAAGGGAACAGGGGAAACAATGAGCAGTTCTTC.

This clone has only one observation. The chain couples TRBV28 to TRBJ2-1; 10 bases are a match to TRBD2. Germline loops: CDR1 MDHEN, CDR2 SYDVKM. V lost 2 bases and J lost 6; bases outside the gene matches: 7. The CDR3 is 16 residues long. CDR3 amino acids: CASSLTSGRAVNEQFF. CDR3 in DNA: TGTGCCAGCAGTTTAACAAGCGGGAGGGCCGTCAATGAGCAGTTCTTC. The full variable domain, its missing parts supplied by reference TRBV28 and TRBJ2-1, is DVKVTQSSRYLVKRTGEKVFLECVQDMDHENMFWYRQDPGLGLRLIYFSYDVKMKEKGDIPEGYSVSREKKERFSLILESASTNQTSMYLCASSLTSGRAVNEQFFGPGTRLTVL.

The V and J genes are TRBV21-1 and TRBJ1-1; TRBD1 is the table's D call, not checked against the DNA. TRBV21-1 is listed as a pseudogene. The CDR3 is made up of 14 amino acids. CDR3 region: CASSNSSGNTEAFF. The CDR3 region has the DNA TGTGCCAGCAGCAATTCGTCAGGGAACACTGAAGCTTTCTTT.

The CDR3 loop reads CASSLPDTLMDNYGYTF. The CDR3 nucleotides are TGCGCCAGCAGCTTGCCGGACACCCTAATGGATAACTATGGCTACACCTTC. V gene TRBV5-1 combines with J gene TRBJ1-2; TRBD1 might be the D (5 bases). Germline-derived CDR1 and CDR2 are SGHRS and YFSETQ. V was clipped by 1 base and J by 1 base, with 17 bases between them. The CDR3 has 17 amino acids.

V is TRBV6-5 and J is TRBJ2-7; 8 nucleotides line up with TRBD2. Per germline, CDR1 MNHEY and CDR2 SVGAGI. Unmatched junction bases numbered 8, after V lost 6 bases and J lost 1 base. This CDR3 region has 15 residues. The CDR3 is CASRKPGLGSYEQYF. The CDR3 nucleotides read TGTGCCAGCAGGAAACCGGGACTAGGGTCCTACGAGCAGTACTTC.

This sequence joins TRBV27 and TRBJ2-7; TRBD1 matches 9 bases. The CDR3 length is 14 residues. With V trimmed by 5 bases and J by 5 bases, 7 bases remained unmatched. Germline CDR1 MNHEY, CDR2 SMNVEV (reference sequence). CDR3 sequence reads: CASSPGQGWNEQYF. CDR3 in DNA: TGTGCCAGCAGTCCAGGACAGGGGTGGAACGAGCAGTACTTC.

This clone was recorded once. The chain couples TRBV27 to TRBJ1-5; D unclear. V was cut by 2 bases and J by 2 bases, with 4 bases left in between. There are 13 residues in the CDR3. CDR1 is MNHEY, CDR2 SMNVEV, per germline (reference sequence). CDR3 residues: CASSLIRNQPQHF. For the CDR3, the DNA is TGTGCCAGCAGTTTAATCCGCAATCAGCCCCAGCATTTT.

The V and J genes are TRBV6-1 and TRBJ2-7; no clear D gene. Trimming took off 4 bases at V and 3 bases at J, with 4 bases between the two ends. The CDR3 runs to 11 residues. Looked up from germline, CDR1 is MNHNS and CDR2 is SASEGT. The CDR3 sequence is CASSARYEQYF. The DNA for the CDR3 is TGTGCCAGCAGTGCCCGCTACGAGCAGTACTTC.

The chain combines TRBV9 with TRBJ1-5; D not certain. Per the germline V gene, CDR1 is SGDLS and CDR2 is YYNGEE. The CDR3 has 15 residues. V was trimmed by 2 bases and J by 4 bases, leaving 13 bases between them. CDR3 residues: CASSVSPLGNQPQHF. CDR3 coding DNA: TGTGCCAGCAGCGTTAGCCCCTTGGGTAATCAGCCCCAGCATTTT.

The rearrangement uses TRBV7-9 and TRBJ1-1; D is undetermined. Trimming took 4 bases from V and 7 from J, leaving 19 bases between them. The CDR3 runs to 15 residues. The germline V gene encodes CDR1 SEHNR and CDR2 FQNEAQ (reference sequence). For the CDR3, the DNA is TGTGCCAGCAGCTCACATACAACAGCAAGGTTTGAAGCTTTCTTT. Its protein product is CASSSHTTARFEAFF.

The rearrangement uses TRBV2 and TRBJ1-5, with 7 bases identical to TRBD1. The CDR3 totals 16 residues. The ends lost 9 bases at V and 2 bases at J; junction bases unmatched: 13. Looked up from germline, CDR1 is SNHLY and CDR2 is FYNNEI. CDR3 nucleotide sequence: TGTGCCAGTCAAGCCCCGAACAGGGGTCGCAATCAGCCCCAGCATTTT. Its translation is CASQAPNRGRNQPQHF. Full variable domain (remainder filled in from reference TRBV2 and TRBJ1-5): EPEVTQTPSHQVTQMGQEVILRCVPISNHLYFYWYRQILGQKVEFLVSFYNNEISEKSEIFDDQFSVERPDGSNFTLKIRSTKLEDSAMYFCASQAPNRGRNQPQHFGDGTRLSIL.

The CDR3 DNA follows: TGTGCCAGCAGTTTAACAGGGGGCGTCAACGAGCAGTACTTC. Encoded protein: CASSLTGGVNEQYF. V and J are TRBV28 and TRBJ2-7, with 9 bases identical to TRBD1. The CDR3 consists of 14 residues. V lost 2 bases and J lost 5; bases outside the gene matches: 4. Germline assignment: CDR1 MDHEN and CDR2 SYDVKM.

This chain connects TRBV30 to TRBJ2-7, with D perhaps matching TRBD1 (6 bases). Germline-derived CDR1 and CDR2 are GTSNPN and SVGIG (reference sequence). Trimming took off 0 bases at V and 2 bases at J, with 14 bases between the two ends. The CDR3 totals 15 residues. For the CDR3, the DNA is TGTGCCTGGAGTGTACGGGCCAGGGGACCCTACGAGCAGTACTTC. Protein: CAWSVRARGPYEQYF. Drawing the rest from reference TRBV30 and TRBJ2-7, the complete variable domain is SQTIHQWPATLVQPVGSPLSLECTVEGTSNPNLYWYRQAAGRGLQLLFYSVGIGQISSEVPQNLSASRPQDRQFILSSKKLLLSDSGFYLCAWSVRARGPYEQYFGPGTRLTVT.

The chain is built from TRBV28 and TRBJ2-3; D unclear. The CDR3 covers 13 residues. With 6 bases removed from V and 5 bases from J, the gap between germline ends came to 12 bases. Looked up from germline, CDR1 is MDHEN and CDR2 is SYDVKM. CDR3 in amino acids: CASRARSRDTQYF. The CDR3 DNA is TGTGCCAGCAGGGCTCGAAGTAGAGATACGCAGTATTTT.

The chain employs TRBV21-1 and TRBJ1-5; the tabulated D call, TRBD1, remains unverified against the DNA. TRBV21-1 is a listed pseudogene. CDR3 length: 15 amino acids. The CDR3 coding sequence is TGTGCCAGCAGCACGTACAGGGTTAGCAATCAGCCCCAGCATTTT. It is translated as CASSTYRVSNQPQHF.

The chain recombines TRBV29-1 with TRBJ2-5; tentatively, D is TRBD1 (5 bases). From germline, CDR1 is SQVTM and CDR2 ANQGSEA. V was clipped by 7 bases and J by 2 bases, with 11 bases between them. The CDR3 consists of 12 residues. The DNA of the CDR3 is TGCAGCGCGTTCAGGGCGCAAGAGACCCAGTACTTC. Protein sequence: CSAFRAQETQYF.

V is TRBV6-1 and J is TRBJ1-4; no firm D call. Trimming took 4 bases from V and 7 from J, leaving 16 bases between them. This CDR3 region has 15 residues. The germline gives CDR1 MNHNS, CDR2 SASEGT. CDR3 nucleotide sequence: TGTGCCAGCAGTGCATGGGTGGGCACCTCTGAAAAACTGTTTTTT. As protein: CASSAWVGTSEKLFF.

This chain joins TRBV27 and TRBJ2-7; TRBD2 matches 8 bases. Germline V lookup: CDR1 MNHEY, CDR2 SMNVEV (reference sequence). The CDR3 is 16 amino acids. V was pared by 6 bases and J by 3 bases, with 13 bases of the junction left unmatched. The CDR3 loop is CASRDLAGSTNYEQYF. The CDR3 DNA reads as TGTGCCAGCAGGGATTTAGCGGGATCGACAAACTACGAGCAGTACTTC.

This chain joins TRBV5-4 and TRBJ2-7; the match to TRBD2 covers 12 bases. Germline V gene sequence: CDR1 SGHNT, CDR2 YYREEE (reference sequence). The trim removed 3 bases at V and 5 bases at J, leaving 18 bases unmatched. This CDR3 contains 19 residues. CDR3 DNA sequence: TGTGCCAGCAGCTCTCCGGGACAGAGATGGACTAGCGGGATCGACGAGCAGTACTTC. It yields the protein CASSSPGQRWTSGIDEQYF.

This chain uses TRBV19 with TRBJ2-2; 11 nucleotides agree with TRBD2. Germline trimming cut 3 bases from V and 3 bases from J; bases unmatched to any gene: 12. The germline V gene has CDR1 LNHDA and CDR2 SQIVND (reference sequence). This CDR3 comprises 19 residues. DNA of the CDR3: TGTGCCAGTAGTATCTCCGGGACTAGCGGAAGAGGATACACCGGGGAGCTGTTTTTT. Amino acid sequence: CASSISGTSGRGYTGELFF.

V gene TRBV7-3 combines with J gene TRBJ2-2; 9 bases align to TRBD1. Germline V lookup: CDR1 SGHTA, CDR2 FQGTGA. J gave up 1 base and V 0 bases, and 0 bases lay outside the gene matches. The CDR3 has 16 residues. CDR3 sequence (DNA): TGTGCCAGCAGCTTAACGGGACAGGGGAACACCGGGGAGCTGTTTTTT. Its protein product is CASSLTGQGNTGELFF.

The gene calls are TRBV7-9 and TRBJ2-7, with D possibly TRBD1 on 5 matching bases. Germline V gives CDR1 SEHNR, CDR2 FQNEAQ (reference sequence). This CDR3 is built from 11 residues. Trimming left V 0 bases short and J 11 bases short, with 8 bases between. The CDR3 region has the DNA TGTGCCAGCAGCTTAGCGGGGCCGGAGTACTTC. As protein: CASSLAGPEYF.

The rearrangement uses TRBV19 and TRBJ2-7; possible D gene TRBD2, 6 bases. V lost 4 bases to trimming and J lost 4 bases, with 17 bases between them. The germline V gene has CDR1 LNHDA and CDR2 SQIVND (reference sequence). The CDR3 runs 15 residues. CDR3 coding DNA: TGTGCCAGTAGTACGGGACTGGATAACTCTTACGAGCAGTACTTC. As protein: CASSTGLDNSYEQYF.

This clone was recorded a few times. The chain has TRBV7-9 and TRBJ2-2, with TRBD1 as a possible D gene (6 bases). CDR3 length: 17 residues. The germline V and J ends were trimmed by 5 bases and 4 bases, with 20 bases remaining between them. Germline CDR1 reads SEHNR; CDR2 reads FQNEAQ (reference sequence). The CDR3 DNA reads as TGTGCCAGCAGCACAGGGATTATCTCCCCCCTCACCGGGGAGCTGTTTTTT. Its translation is CASSTGIISPLTGELFF. The full variable domain, completed using reference TRBV7-9 and TRBJ2-2, is DTGVSQNPRHKITKRGQNVTFRCDPISEHNRLYWYRQTLGQGPEFLTYFQNEAQLEKSRLLSDRFSAERPKGSFSTLEIQRTEQGDSAMYLCASSTGIISPLTGELFFGEGSRLTVL.

This chain connects TRBV27 to TRBJ1-2; no reliable D call. V was trimmed by 7 bases and J by 3 bases, leaving 15 bases between them. This CDR3 has 14 amino acids. Germline-derived CDR1 and CDR2 are MNHEY and SMNVEV (reference sequence). The CDR3 here is CASKSGREYYGYTF. CDR3 in DNA: TGTGCCAGCAAGTCCGGACGGGAATACTATGGCTACACCTTC.

The chain is built from TRBV19 and TRBJ2-3, with D maybe TRBD2 (5 bases). CDR3 length: 12 residues. Germline V gene data show CDR1 as LNHDA and CDR2 as SQIVND (reference sequence). Deletions cut 5 bases from V and 5 bases from J, with 8 bases between. This CDR3 reads CASSVGRDTQYF. As DNA, the CDR3 is TGTGCCAGTAGTGTGGGGAGAGATACGCAGTATTTT.